This T cell receptor beta chain stems from a study of T cells in Graves' hyperthyroidism and ophthalmopathy. General observations from the study: Using 13 V-J features, a model discriminated ophthalmopathy from stable hyperthyroidism.

The source material, RNA transcripts, was used to amplify TCR beta CDR3 regions. Carried out on the TCR CDR3, a first-round RT-PCR used the HTBI primer set. Each CDR3 protein is one row after TCRdb ran MiXCR on the multiplex PCR reads. The sample consists of approximately 590,000 distinct CDR3 sequences, 15% to 18% of them appearing once. This clonotype was picked up many times. What it recognizes is unknown. The germline V and J ends were trimmed by 0 bases and 2 bases, with 8 bases remaining between them. CDR3 length equals 14 residues. Germline-derived CDR1 and CDR2 are LGHDT and YNNKEL (reference sequence).

The chain has TRBV3-1 and TRBJ2-7; D is ambiguous. The source material was blood. The receptor was derived from a woman in her thirties with Graves' hyperthyroidism. The chain's CDR3 is CASSQEVSPYEQYF. The CDR3 DNA is TGTGCCAGCAGCCAAGAGGTTAGCCCCTACGAGCAGTACTTC.